Listed below are T cell receptor beta chains from one sample, sequenced in a study of PD-1 blockade in classical Hodgkin lymphoma. Here immunoSEQ multiplex PCR was the method, and the copy in TCRdb shows in-frame clones only, minus some. The sample has roughly 90,000 clones, 75% to 85% seen once. Here the sequenced sample was peripheral blood mononuclear cells (PBMCs), taken before the second cycle of nivolumab. The receptors derive from a human donor with classical Hodgkin lymphoma. CDR3s include the opening cysteine and the closing phenylalanine or tryptophan. Fields, in order: V gene, D gene, J gene, clone size, CDR3 protein, CDR3 DNA. A D gene is named only where the DNA matches it firmly. Size values are once, few and many counts, or a class for expanded clones, and some rows have none.

TRBV15	TRBD2	TRBJ2-7	-	CATSRDDREESNEQYF	TGTGCCACCAGCAGAGACGACCGGGAGGAAAGCAACGAGCAGTACTTC
TRBV10-3	-	TRBJ1-2	-	CAINYGAGPTSGGYTF	TGTGCCATAAACTACGGAGCCGGGCCCACTTCGGGAGGCTACACCTTC
TRBV19	-	TRBJ1-5	once	CASSMRGRGMSQPQHF	TGTGCCAGTAGTATGAGAGGTAGAGGGATGAGTCAGCCCCAGCATTTT
TRBV7-2	TRBD2	TRBJ2-1	-	CASSSRGRENNEQFF	TGTGCCAGCAGCTCCCGAGGGCGGGAGAACAATGAGCAGTTCTTC
TRBV7-8	TRBD2	TRBJ2-7	-	CASSGGAGDREQYF	TGTGCCAGCAGCGGGGGAGCGGGAGATCGGGAGCAGTACTTC
TRBV10-3	-	TRBJ2-7	-	CAIKGSSYEQYF	TGTGCCATCAAGGGTAGCTCCTACGAGCAGTACTTC
TRBV14	-	TRBJ1-4	-	CASSQLHGEKLFF	TGTGCCAGCAGCCAACTCCACGGGGAAAAACTGTTTTTT
TRBV19	TRBD1	TRBJ2-1	-	CASSTLRDRGLSPRGEQFF	TGTGCCAGTAGTACACTCCGGGACAGGGGCCTCTCGCCCCGCGGTGAGCAGTTCTTC
TRBV19	TRBD1	TRBJ1-4	-	CASRRRTGDEKLFF	TGTGCCAGTAGGAGGCGGACAGGGGATGAAAAACTGTTTTTT
TRBV7-8	-	TRBJ2-1	-	CASSLGHPGAPYNEQFF	TGTGCCAGCAGCTTAGGTCATCCGGGGGCACCCTACAATGAGCAGTTCTTC
TRBV9	TRBD1	TRBJ2-7	-	CASSRDRGWDEQYF	TGTGCCAGCAGTCGGGACAGGGGATGGGACGAGCAGTACTTC
TRBV5-1	-	TRBJ2-1	-	CASSQGGLSYNEQFF	TGCGCCAGCAGCCAGGGGGGGCTTTCCTACAATGAGCAGTTCTTC
TRBV7-8	TRBD2	TRBJ2-1	-	CASSLGLAAYEQFF	TGTGCCAGCAGCCTGGGACTAGCGGCCTATGAGCAGTTCTTC
TRBV10-3	-	TRBJ1-2	-	CAISGGVYGYTF	TGTGCCATCAGTGGGGGCGTTTATGGCTACACCTTC
TRBV9	-	TRBJ1-5	-	CASSAGRVDQPQHF	TGTGCCAGCAGCGCTGGCAGGGTGGATCAGCCCCAGCATTTT
TRBV10-3	-	TRBJ2-7	-	CAISEEGYEQYF	TGTGCCATCAGTGAGGAAGGATACGAGCAGTACTTC
TRBV7-9	-	TRBJ1-4	-	CASSPLGNTNEKLFF	TGTGCCAGCAGCCCACTAGGGAACACTAATGAAAAACTGTTTTTT
TRBV6-1	TRBD1	TRBJ2-5	-	CASGRGTAQETQYF	TGTGCCAGCGGTAGAGGGACAGCTCAAGAGACCCAGTACTTC
TRBV28	-	TRBJ2-2	-	CASISPGGNTGELFF	TGTGCCAGCATCAGCCCCGGGGGAAACACCGGGGAGCTGTTTTTT
TRBV5-1	TRBD1	TRBJ2-5	-	CASTLGGSGQETQYF	TGCGCCAGCACCTTAGGGGGCTCGGGACAAGAGACCCAGTACTTC
TRBV5-6	-	TRBJ1-1	-	CASSRRGNTEAFF	TGTGCCAGCAGCCGGCGGGGGAACACTGAAGCTTTCTTT
TRBV19	-	TRBJ1-5	-	CASSIGGQADQPQHF	TGTGCCAGTAGTATAGGCGGCCAGGCAGATCAGCCCCAGCATTTT
TRBV6-6	TRBD1	TRBJ2-7	-	CASSYLDRYYEQYF	TGTGCCAGCAGTTACCTGGACAGGTACTACGAGCAGTACTTC
TRBV4-1	TRBD2	TRBJ2-3	once	CASSLAGTDTQYF	TGCGCCAGCAGCCTAGCGGGGACAGATACGCAGTATTTT
TRBV4-3	TRBD2	TRBJ2-1	-	CASSTGTSGSSYNEQFF	TGCGCCAGCAGCACCGGGACTAGCGGAAGCTCCTACAATGAGCAGTTCTTC
TRBV7-8	-	TRBJ1-1	-	CASSLEMAVGFNTEAFF	TGTGCCAGCAGCTTAGAGATGGCGGTCGGGTTCAACACTGAAGCTTTCTTT
TRBV7-8	-	TRBJ1-1	-	CASSLLGDTEAFF	TGTGCCAGCAGTCTGTTGGGAGACACTGAAGCTTTCTTT
TRBV7-9	TRBD2	TRBJ2-1	-	CASSARTSGYNEQFF	TGTGCCAGCAGCGCAAGGACTAGCGGCTACAATGAGCAGTTCTTC